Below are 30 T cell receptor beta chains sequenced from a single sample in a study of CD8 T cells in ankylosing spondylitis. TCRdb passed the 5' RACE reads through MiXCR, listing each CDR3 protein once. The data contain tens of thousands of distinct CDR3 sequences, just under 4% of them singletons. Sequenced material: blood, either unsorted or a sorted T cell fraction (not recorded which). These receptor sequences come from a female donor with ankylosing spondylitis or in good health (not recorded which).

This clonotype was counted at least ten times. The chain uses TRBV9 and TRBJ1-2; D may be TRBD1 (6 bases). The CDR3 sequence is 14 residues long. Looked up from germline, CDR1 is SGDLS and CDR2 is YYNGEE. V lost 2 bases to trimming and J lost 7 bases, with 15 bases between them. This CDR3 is CASSVTAEGGGYTF. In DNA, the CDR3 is TGTGCCAGCAGCGTTACCGCGGAAGGGGGTGGCTACACCTTC.

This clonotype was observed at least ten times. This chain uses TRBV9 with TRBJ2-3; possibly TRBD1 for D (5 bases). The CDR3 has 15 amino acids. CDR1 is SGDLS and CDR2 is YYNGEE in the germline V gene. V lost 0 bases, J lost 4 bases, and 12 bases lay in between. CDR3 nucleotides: TGTGCCAGCAGCGTAGCAGGGAACGGCGCAGATACGCAGTATTTT. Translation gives CASSVAGNGADTQYF.

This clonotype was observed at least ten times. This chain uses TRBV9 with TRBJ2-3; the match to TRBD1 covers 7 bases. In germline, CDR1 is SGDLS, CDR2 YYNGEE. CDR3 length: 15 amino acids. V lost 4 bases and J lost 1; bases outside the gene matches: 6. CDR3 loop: CASSSRQGGTDTQYF. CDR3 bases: TGTGCCAGCAGCAGCCGACAGGGAGGCACAGATACGCAGTATTTT.

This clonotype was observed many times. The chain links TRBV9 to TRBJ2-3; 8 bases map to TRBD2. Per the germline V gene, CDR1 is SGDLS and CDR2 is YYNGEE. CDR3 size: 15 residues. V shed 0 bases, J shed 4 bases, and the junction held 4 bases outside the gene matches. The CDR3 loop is CASSVAGGPPDTQYF. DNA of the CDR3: TGTGCCAGCAGCGTAGCGGGGGGGCCCCCAGATACGCAGTATTTT.

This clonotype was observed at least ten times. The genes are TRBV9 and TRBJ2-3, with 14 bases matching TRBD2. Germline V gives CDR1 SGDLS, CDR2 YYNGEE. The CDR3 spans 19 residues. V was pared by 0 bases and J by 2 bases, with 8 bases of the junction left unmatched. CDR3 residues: CASSVDHGTSGGYTDTQYF. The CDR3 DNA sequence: TGTGCCAGCAGCGTAGACCATGGGACTAGCGGGGGCTACACAGATACGCAGTATTTT.

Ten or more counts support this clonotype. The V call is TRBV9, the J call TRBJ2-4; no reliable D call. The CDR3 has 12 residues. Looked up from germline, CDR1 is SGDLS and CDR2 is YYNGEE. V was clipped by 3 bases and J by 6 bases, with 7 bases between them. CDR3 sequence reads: CASSAERNIQYF. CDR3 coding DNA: TGTGCCAGCAGCGCGGAACGAAACATTCAGTACTTC.

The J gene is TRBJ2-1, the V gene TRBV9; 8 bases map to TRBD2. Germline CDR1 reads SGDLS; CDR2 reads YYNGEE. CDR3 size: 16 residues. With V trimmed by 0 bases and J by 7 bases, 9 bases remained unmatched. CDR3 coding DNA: TGTGCCAGCAGCGTAGAATTGCGGGGGGCCAAAAATGAGCAGTTCTTC. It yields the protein CASSVELRGAKNEQFF. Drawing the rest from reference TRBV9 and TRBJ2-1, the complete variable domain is DSGVTQTPKHLITATGQRVTLRCSPRSGDLSVYWYQQSLDQGLQFLIQYYNGEERAKGNILERFSAQQFPDLHSELNLSSLELGDSALYFCASSVELRGAKNEQFFGPGTRLTVL.

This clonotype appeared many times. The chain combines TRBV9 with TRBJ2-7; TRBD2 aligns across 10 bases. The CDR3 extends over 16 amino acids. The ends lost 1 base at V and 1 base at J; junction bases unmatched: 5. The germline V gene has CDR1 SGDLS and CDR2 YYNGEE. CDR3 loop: CASSVSSGGPSYEQYF. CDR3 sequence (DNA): TGTGCCAGCAGCGTAAGTAGCGGGGGGCCTTCCTACGAGCAGTACTTC.

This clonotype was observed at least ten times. CDR3 protein: CASSELAGTYNEQFF. The DNA for the CDR3 is TGTGCCAGCAGCGAGCTAGCGGGGACCTACAATGAGCAGTTCTTC. The rearrangement uses TRBV9 and TRBJ2-1, with 9 bases fitting TRBD2. Germline values: CDR1 SGDLS, CDR2 YYNGEE. V gave up 3 bases and J gave up 2 bases; unmatched junction bases: 3. The CDR3 runs to 15 residues.

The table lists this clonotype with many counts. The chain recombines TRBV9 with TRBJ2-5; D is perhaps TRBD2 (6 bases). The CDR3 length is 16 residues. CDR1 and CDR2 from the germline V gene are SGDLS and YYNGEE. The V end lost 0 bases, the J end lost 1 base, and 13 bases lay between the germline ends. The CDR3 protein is CASSVAGGDRQETQYF. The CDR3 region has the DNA TGTGCCAGCAGCGTAGCGGGCGGGGACCGCCAAGAGACCCAGTACTTC.

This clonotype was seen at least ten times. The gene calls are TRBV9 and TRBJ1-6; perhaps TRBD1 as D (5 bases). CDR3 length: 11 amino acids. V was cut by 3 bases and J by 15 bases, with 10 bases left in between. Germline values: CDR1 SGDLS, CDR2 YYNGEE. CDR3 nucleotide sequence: TGTGCCAGCAGCGCCGGGGGGGACCTCCACTTT. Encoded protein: CASSAGGDLHF.

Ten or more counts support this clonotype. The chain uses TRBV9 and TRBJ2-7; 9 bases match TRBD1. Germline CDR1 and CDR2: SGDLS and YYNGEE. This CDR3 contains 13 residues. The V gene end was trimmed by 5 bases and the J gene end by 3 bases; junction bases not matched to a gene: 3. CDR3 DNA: TGTGCCAGCAGTCGGGACAGGGACTACGAGCAGTACTTC. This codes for CASSRDRDYEQYF. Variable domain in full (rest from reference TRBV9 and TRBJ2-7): DSGVTQTPKHLITATGQRVTLRCSPRSGDLSVYWYQQSLDQGLQFLIQYYNGEERAKGNILERFSAQQFPDLHSELNLSSLELGDSALYFCASSRDRDYEQYFGPGTRLTVT.

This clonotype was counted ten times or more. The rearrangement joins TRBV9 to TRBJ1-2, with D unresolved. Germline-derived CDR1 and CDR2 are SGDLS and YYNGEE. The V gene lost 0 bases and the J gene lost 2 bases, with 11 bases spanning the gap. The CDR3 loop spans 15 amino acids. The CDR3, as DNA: TGTGCCAGCAGCGTAGGTGGGGATTTCAACTATGGCTACACCTTC. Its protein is CASSVGGDFNYGYTF.

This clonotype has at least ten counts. Written as DNA, the CDR3 is TGTGCCAGCAGCAGAGATCCCGATGGGTCCCAGCATTTT. Amino acids: CASSRDPDGSQHF. This rearrangement joins TRBV9 to TRBJ1-5; D unclear. Trimming removed 4 bases from V and 11 bases from J, with 16 bases in between. The CDR3 runs 13 residues. Per the germline V gene, CDR1 is SGDLS and CDR2 is YYNGEE. The variable domain in full, with the rest retrieved from reference TRBV9 and TRBJ1-5, is DSGVTQTPKHLITATGQRVTLRCSPRSGDLSVYWYQQSLDQGLQFLIQYYNGEERAKGNILERFSAQQFPDLHSELNLSSLELGDSALYFCASSRDPDGSQHFGDGTRLSIL.

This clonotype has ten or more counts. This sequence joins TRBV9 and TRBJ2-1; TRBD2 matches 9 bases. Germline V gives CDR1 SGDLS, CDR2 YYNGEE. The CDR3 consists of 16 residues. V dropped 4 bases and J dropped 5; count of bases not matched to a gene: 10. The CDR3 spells CASSKGASGIHNEQFF. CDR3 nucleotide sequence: TGTGCCAGCAGCAAGGGGGCTAGCGGGATCCACAATGAGCAGTTCTTC.

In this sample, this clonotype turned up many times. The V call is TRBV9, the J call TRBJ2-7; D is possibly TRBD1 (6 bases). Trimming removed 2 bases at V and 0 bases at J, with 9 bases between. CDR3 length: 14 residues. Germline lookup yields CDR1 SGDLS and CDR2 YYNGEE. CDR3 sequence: CASSVTGNSYEQYF. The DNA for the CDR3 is TGTGCCAGCAGCGTGACAGGCAACTCCTACGAGCAGTACTTC. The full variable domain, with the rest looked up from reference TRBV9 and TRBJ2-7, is DSGVTQTPKHLITATGQRVTLRCSPRSGDLSVYWYQQSLDQGLQFLIQYYNGEERAKGNILERFSAQQFPDLHSELNLSSLELGDSALYFCASSVTGNSYEQYFGPGTRLTVT.

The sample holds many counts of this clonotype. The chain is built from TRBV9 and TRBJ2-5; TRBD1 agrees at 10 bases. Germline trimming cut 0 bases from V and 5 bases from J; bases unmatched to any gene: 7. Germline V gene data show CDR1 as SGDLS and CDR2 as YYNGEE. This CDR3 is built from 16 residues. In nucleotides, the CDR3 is TGTGCCAGCAGCGTAGACGGGACAGGGGTTGTGGAGACCCAGTACTTC. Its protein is CASSVDGTGVVETQYF.

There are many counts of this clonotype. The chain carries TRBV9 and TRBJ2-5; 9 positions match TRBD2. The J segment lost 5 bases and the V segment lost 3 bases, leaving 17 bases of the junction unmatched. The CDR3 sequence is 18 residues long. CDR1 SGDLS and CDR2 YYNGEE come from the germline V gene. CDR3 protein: CASSAQKASGAPGETQYF. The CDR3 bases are TGTGCCAGCAGCGCGCAAAAAGCTAGCGGGGCCCCGGGGGAGACCCAGTACTTC.

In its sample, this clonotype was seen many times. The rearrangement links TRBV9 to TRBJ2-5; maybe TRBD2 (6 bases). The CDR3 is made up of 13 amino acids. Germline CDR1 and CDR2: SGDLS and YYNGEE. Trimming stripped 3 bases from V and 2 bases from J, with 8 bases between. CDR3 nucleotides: TGTGCCAGCAGCGGGGGGGATCAAGAGACCCAGTACTTC. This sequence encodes CASSGGDQETQYF.

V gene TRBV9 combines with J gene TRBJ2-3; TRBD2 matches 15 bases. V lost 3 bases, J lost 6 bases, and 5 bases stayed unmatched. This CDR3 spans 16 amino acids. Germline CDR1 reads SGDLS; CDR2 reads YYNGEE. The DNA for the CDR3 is TGTGCCAGCAGCGCCCCCGGGACTAGCGGGGGGGATACGCAGTATTTT. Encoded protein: CASSAPGTSGGDTQYF. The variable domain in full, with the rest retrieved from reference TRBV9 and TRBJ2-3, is DSGVTQTPKHLITATGQRVTLRCSPRSGDLSVYWYQQSLDQGLQFLIQYYNGEERAKGNILERFSAQQFPDLHSELNLSSLELGDSALYFCASSAPGTSGGDTQYFGPGTRLTVL.

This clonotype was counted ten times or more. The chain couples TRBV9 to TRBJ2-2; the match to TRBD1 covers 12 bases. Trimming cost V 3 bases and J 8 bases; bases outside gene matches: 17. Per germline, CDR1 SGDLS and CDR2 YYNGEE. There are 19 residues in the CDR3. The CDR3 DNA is TGTGCCAGCAGCGGGGACAGGGGGCTCGGTCGAACGAATTATGGGGAGCTGTTTTTT. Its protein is CASSGDRGLGRTNYGELFF.

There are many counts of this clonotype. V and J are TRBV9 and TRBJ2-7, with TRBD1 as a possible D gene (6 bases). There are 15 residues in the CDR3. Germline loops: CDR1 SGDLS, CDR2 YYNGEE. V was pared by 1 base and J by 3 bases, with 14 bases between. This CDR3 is CASSVSSGDIYEQYF. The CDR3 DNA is TGTGCCAGCAGCGTATCGTCAGGGGATATCTACGAGCAGTACTTC.

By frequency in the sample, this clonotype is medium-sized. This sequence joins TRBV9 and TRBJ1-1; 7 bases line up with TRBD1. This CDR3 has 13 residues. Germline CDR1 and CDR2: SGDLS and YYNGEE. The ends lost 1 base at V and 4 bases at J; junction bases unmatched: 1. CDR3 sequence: CASSVRTGTEAFF. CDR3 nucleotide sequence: TGTGCCAGCAGCGTAAGGACAGGCACTGAAGCTTTCTTT.

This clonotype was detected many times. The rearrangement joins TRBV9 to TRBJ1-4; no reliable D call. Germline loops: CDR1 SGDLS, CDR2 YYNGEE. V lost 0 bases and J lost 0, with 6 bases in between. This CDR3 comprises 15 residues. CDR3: CASSVATATNEKLFF. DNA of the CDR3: TGTGCCAGCAGCGTAGCAACGGCAACTAATGAAAAACTGTTTTTT.

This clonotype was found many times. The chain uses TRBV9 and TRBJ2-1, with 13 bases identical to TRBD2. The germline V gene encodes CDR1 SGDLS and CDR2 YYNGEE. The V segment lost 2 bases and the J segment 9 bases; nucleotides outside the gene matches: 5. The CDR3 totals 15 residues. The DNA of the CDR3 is TGTGCCAGCAGCGTGACTAGCGGGGGGCCCTTTGAGCAGTTCTTC. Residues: CASSVTSGGPFEQFF.

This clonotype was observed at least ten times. The chain's CDR3 is CASSGGRRDYNEQFF. The CDR3 region has the DNA TGTGCCAGCAGCGGCGGAAGGAGGGACTACAATGAGCAGTTCTTC. The chain carries TRBV9 and TRBJ2-1; D might be TRBD2 (6 bases). The germline CDR1 and CDR2 sequences are SGDLS and YYNGEE. This CDR3 is 15 amino acids long. V lost 3 bases and J 3 bases, leaving 13 bases between the germline ends.

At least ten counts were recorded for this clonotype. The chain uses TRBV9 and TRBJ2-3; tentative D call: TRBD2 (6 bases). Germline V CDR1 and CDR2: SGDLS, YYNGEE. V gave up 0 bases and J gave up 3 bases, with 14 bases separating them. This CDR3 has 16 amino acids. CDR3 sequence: CASSVGVRDSTDTQYF. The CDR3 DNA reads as TGTGCCAGCAGCGTAGGGGTAAGGGACTCTACAGATACGCAGTATTTT.

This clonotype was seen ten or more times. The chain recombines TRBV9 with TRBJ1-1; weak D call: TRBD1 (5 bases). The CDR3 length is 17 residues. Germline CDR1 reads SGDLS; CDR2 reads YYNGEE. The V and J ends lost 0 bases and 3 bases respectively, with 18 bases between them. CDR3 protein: CASSVGIQDLRDTEAFF. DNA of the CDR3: TGTGCCAGCAGCGTAGGAATACAGGATCTGCGAGACACTGAAGCTTTCTTT.

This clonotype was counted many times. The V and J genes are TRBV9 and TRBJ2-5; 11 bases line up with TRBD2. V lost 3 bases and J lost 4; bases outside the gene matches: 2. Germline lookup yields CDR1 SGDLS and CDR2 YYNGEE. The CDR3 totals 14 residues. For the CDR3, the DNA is TGTGCCAGCAGCGCAGGGACTAGCGGAGAGACCCAGTACTTC. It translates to CASSAGTSGETQYF.

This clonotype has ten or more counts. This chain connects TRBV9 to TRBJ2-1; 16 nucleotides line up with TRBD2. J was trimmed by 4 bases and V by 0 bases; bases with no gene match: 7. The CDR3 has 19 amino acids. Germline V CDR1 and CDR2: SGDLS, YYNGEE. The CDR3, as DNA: TGTGCCAGCAGCGTAGAGGGACTAGCGGGGGGGCCTTTTTACAATGAGCAGTTCTTC. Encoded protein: CASSVEGLAGGPFYNEQFF.